These 20 T cell receptor beta chains came from one sample sequenced in a study of T cell repertoires in cytomegalovirus infection. TCRdb passed the reads through MiXCR, listing each CDR3 protein once. This table holds approximately 250,000 distinct CDR3 sequences, 20% to 25% found once. Sequencing was done on a sample of CD8+ T cells from PBMCs. The origin of the receptors is a human donor in good health (CMV status not recorded). Some clones in this sample may be carry-over from other donors' samples.

CDR3 in amino acids: CAEKGTLNYGYTF. CDR3 DNA sequence: TGTGCCGAAAAGGGGACGTTAAACTATGGCTACACCTTC. V gene TRBV2 combines with J gene TRBJ1-2; TRBD1 might be the D (5 bases). The V gene lost 11 bases and the J gene lost 2 bases, with 15 bases spanning the gap. Germline V gives CDR1 SNHLY, CDR2 FYNNEI. The CDR3 extends over 13 amino acids.

This clonotype has just a few counts. The chain joins TRBV27 to TRBJ1-2; 8 bases match TRBD1. The CDR3 loop spans 16 amino acids. The junction had 12 bases not matched to a gene; V was cut back by 5 bases and J by 4 bases. CDR1 and CDR2 from the germline V gene are MNHEY and SMNVEV (reference sequence). This CDR3 is CASSPEDRAGLYGYTF. DNA for the CDR3: TGTGCCAGCAGTCCCGAGGACAGGGCGGGTCTCTATGGCTACACCTTC.

In this sample, this clonotype turned up many times. This sequence joins TRBV7-9 and TRBJ1-1; possible D gene TRBD1, 6 bases. V gave up 4 bases and J gave up 6 bases, with 15 bases separating them. This CDR3 has 14 residues. CDR1 is SEHNR, CDR2 FQNEAQ, per germline (reference sequence). CDR3 loop: CASSSTAGQSEAFF. The CDR3 DNA sequence: TGTGCCAGCAGCTCTACCGCCGGACAGTCTGAAGCTTTCTTT.

This clonotype was picked up a small number of times. V gene TRBV6-5 combines with J gene TRBJ2-5; 9 bases agree with TRBD1. J gave up 4 bases and V 6 bases, and 15 bases lay outside the gene matches. The V gene's germline CDR1 is MNHEY and CDR2 SVGAGI. CDR3 size: 17 residues. CDR3 bases: TGTGCCAGCAGGGAATCCGGGACAGGGATGCCCGGAGAGACCCAGTACTTC. Amino acid sequence: CASRESGTGMPGETQYF.

This clonotype has at least ten counts. V is TRBV2 and J is TRBJ1-1, with no clear D. The germline V and J ends were trimmed by 0 bases and 0 bases, with 14 bases remaining between them. The CDR3 totals 17 residues. Germline lookup yields CDR1 SNHLY and CDR2 FYNNEI. The CDR3, as DNA: TGTGCCAGCAGTGAAGCGCTTGTACCCACGGTGAACACTGAAGCTTTCTTT. Amino acid sequence: CASSEALVPTVNTEAFF.

The chain is built from TRBV12-3 or TRBV12-4 and TRBJ2-7; 7 bases are a match to TRBD2. J gave up 2 bases and V 6 bases, and 4 bases lay outside the gene matches. The CDR3 is made up of 13 amino acids. In DNA, the CDR3 is TGTGCCAGCAGCTCCCGGGAGGCCTACGAGCAGTACTTC. It specifies CASSSREAYEQYF.

The chain links TRBV7-3 to TRBJ2-1, with D maybe TRBD2 (7 bases). Trimming cost V 5 bases and J 0 bases, with 23 bases left between them. Germline CDR1 and CDR2: SGHTA and FQGTGA. CDR3 length: 19 amino acids. CDR3 in DNA: TGTGCCAGCAGCACGCCCGGGGGGCTAGCCCATGGCTCCTACAATGAGCAGTTCTTC. It codes for CASSTPGGLAHGSYNEQFF.

The genes are TRBV19 and TRBJ1-1; D remains ambiguous. This CDR3 contains 14 residues. V was pared by 7 bases and J by 2 bases, with 14 bases between. Germline CDR1 is LNHDA and CDR2 is SQIVND (reference sequence). This chain's CDR3 is CASTFLGGNTEAFF. CDR3 in DNA: TGTGCCAGTACCTTCCTAGGAGGAAACACTGAAGCTTTCTTT.

The table lists this clonotype with a few counts. This sequence joins TRBV18 and TRBJ1-2, with 7 nucleotides matching TRBD1. J lost 4 bases, V lost 4 bases, and 18 bases had no gene match. Germline CDR1 reads KGHSH; CDR2 reads LQKENI. This CDR3 spans 18 amino acids. DNA for the CDR3: TGTGCCAGCTCACTATACCGGGACAGCAGCCTCAACTTCTATGGCTACACCTTC. Its protein is CASSLYRDSSLNFYGYTF.

Only a few counts were recorded for this clonotype. V is TRBV19 and J is TRBJ1-5; no reliable D call. V lost 2 bases and J lost 4, with 6 bases in between. Germline CDR1 is LNHDA and CDR2 is SQIVND (reference sequence). The CDR3 has 13 residues. CDR3 amino acids: CASSILGNQPQHF. The DNA for the CDR3 is TGTGCCAGTAGTATACTAGGGAATCAGCCCCAGCATTTT.

The chain combines TRBV24-1 with TRBJ2-1; 7 bases are a match to TRBD1. After removal of 9 bases from V and 3 bases from J, the junction contained 10 bases not matched to a gene. The CDR3 length is 15 residues. CDR1 and CDR2 from the germline V gene are KGHDR and SFDVKD. The CDR3 DNA is TGTGCCACCGGAACGCCCGGGACAGTCTACAATGAGCAGTTCTTC. Translated, it gives CATGTPGTVYNEQFF.

This clonotype has at least ten counts. The J gene is TRBJ1-6, the V gene TRBV23-1; the D gene is possibly TRBD1 (5 bases). TRBV23-1 carries the ORF label, with uncertain function. The CDR3 extends over 21 amino acids. Trimming took 0 bases from V and 0 from J, leaving 21 bases between them. The CDR3 nucleotides are TGCGCCAGCAGTCAATCGAGTGGGGACGGAAACATTTACTCCTATAATTCACCCCTCCACTTT. Encoded protein: CASSQSSGDGNIYSYNSPLHF.

This clonotype turned up a few times. The DNA for the CDR3 is TGCAGCGTTCCAAGACAGGTGAACACTGAAGCTTTCTTT. Its translation is CSVPRQVNTEAFF. The chain employs TRBV29-1 and TRBJ1-1, with D possibly matching TRBD1 (6 bases). The CDR3 runs 13 residues. Trimming took off 5 bases at V and 0 bases at J, with 10 bases between the two ends. Germline CDR1 is SQVTM and CDR2 is ANQGSEA. Full variable domain (remainder filled in from reference TRBV29-1 and TRBJ1-1): SAVISQKPSRDICQRGTSLTIQCQVDSQVTMMFWYRQQPGQSLTLIATANQGSEATYESGFVIDKFPISRPNLTFSTLTVSNMSPEDSSIYLCSVPRQVNTEAFFGQGTRLTVV.

The chain has TRBV29-1 and TRBJ2-5, with D possibly matching TRBD1 (5 bases). The V and J ends lost 3 bases and 1 base respectively, with 9 bases between them. Germline CDR1 is SQVTM and CDR2 is ANQGSEA. This CDR3 spans 13 amino acids. The CDR3 nucleotides read TGCAGCGTTGACCACAGGTCCCAAGAGACCCAGTACTTC. It specifies CSVDHRSQETQYF.

This clonotype was recorded a few times. The rearrangement links TRBV28 to TRBJ2-7, with unresolved D. Germline V CDR1 and CDR2: MDHEN, SYDVKM. V lost 5 bases and J lost 2, with 4 bases in between. CDR3 length: 11 residues. The CDR3, as DNA: TGTGCCAGCAGTGTTACCTACGAGCAGTACTTC. The encoded protein is CASSVTYEQYF.

J is TRBJ2-1 and V is TRBV28; maybe TRBD2 (6 bases). CDR1 is MDHEN and CDR2 is SYDVKM in the germline V gene. The CDR3 length is 15 residues. V was trimmed by 3 bases and J by 1 base, leaving 10 bases between them. As DNA, the CDR3 is TGTGCCAGCAGTTTCCGGGGGATGTCCTACAATGAGCAGTTCTTC. Its translation: CASSFRGMSYNEQFF.

This clonotype was found many times. The rearrangement joins TRBV6-2 or TRBV6-3 to TRBJ2-1, with D perhaps matching TRBD1 (5 bases). The CDR3 is 15 residues long. Germline assignment: CDR1 MNHEY and CDR2 SVGEGT. Trimming shortened V by 2 bases and J by 0 bases, and 8 bases separated the two germline ends. This chain's CDR3 is CASSYTGLSYNEQFF. The DNA for the CDR3 is TGTGCCAGCAGTTACACAGGTCTCTCCTACAATGAGCAGTTCTTC.

This clonotype was detected only a few times. V and J are TRBV28 and TRBJ1-2; unclear D gene. CDR3 length: 14 residues. Germline CDR1 reads MDHEN; CDR2 reads SYDVKM. V was shortened by 3 bases and J by 4 bases, with 12 bases between the two germline ends. The CDR3 nucleotides read TGTGCCAGCAGTTTCTACTCGACATCCTATGGCTACACCTTC. This translates into CASSFYSTSYGYTF.

The rearrangement joins TRBV15 to TRBJ2-1; TRBD1 is a possible D gene (8 bases). Trimming pared 0 bases from V and 7 bases from J, leaving 16 bases between. This CDR3 comprises 16 residues. The germline V gene has CDR1 LNHNV and CDR2 YYDKDF (reference sequence). The CDR3 DNA is TGTGCCACCAGCAGAGATCTCAGGGGGCGGGGGAATGAGCAGTTCTTC. As protein: CATSRDLRGRGNEQFF.

This clonotype has just a few counts. The rearrangement joins TRBV14 to TRBJ2-1; perhaps D is TRBD1 or TRBD2 (5 bases each). V was clipped by 1 base and J by 9 bases, with 7 bases between them. CDR1 is SGHDN, CDR2 FVKESK, per germline. CDR3 length equals 12 residues. The CDR3 region is CASSQGGVEQFF. The CDR3 DNA follows: TGTGCCAGCAGCCAAGGAGGGGTTGAGCAGTTCTTC.